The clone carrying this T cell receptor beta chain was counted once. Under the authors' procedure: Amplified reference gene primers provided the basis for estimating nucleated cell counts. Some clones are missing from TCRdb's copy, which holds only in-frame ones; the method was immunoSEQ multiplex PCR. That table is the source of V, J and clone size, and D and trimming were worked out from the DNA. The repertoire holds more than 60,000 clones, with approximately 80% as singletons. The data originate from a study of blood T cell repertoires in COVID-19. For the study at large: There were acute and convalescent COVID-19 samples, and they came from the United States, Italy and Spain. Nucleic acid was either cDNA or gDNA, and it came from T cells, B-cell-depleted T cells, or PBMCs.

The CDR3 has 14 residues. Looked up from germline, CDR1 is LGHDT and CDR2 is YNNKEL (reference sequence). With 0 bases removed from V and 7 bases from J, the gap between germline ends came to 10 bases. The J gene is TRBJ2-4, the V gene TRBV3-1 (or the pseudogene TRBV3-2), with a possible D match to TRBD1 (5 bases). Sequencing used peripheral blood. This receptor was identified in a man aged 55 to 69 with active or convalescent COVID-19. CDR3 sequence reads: CASSQDRVENIQYF. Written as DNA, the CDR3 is TGTGCCAGCAGCCAAGACAGGGTTGAGAACATTCAGTACTTC.